These 27 T cell receptor beta chains were all obtained from the same sample, sequenced in a study of blood T cell repertoires in COVID-19. This table comes from immunoSEQ multiplex PCR, and its TCRdb copy is limited to in-frame clones, with some not included. The sample lists 90,000 to 120,000 clones; about two thirds were seen once. The sequenced sample consisted of peripheral blood. These receptors were obtained from a woman in her thirties or forties with acute or convalescent COVID-19.

As concerns this clone: Other DNA sequences of this sample code for an identical CDR3. The V call is TRBV5-4, the J call TRBJ2-2; possibly TRBD2 for D (5 bases). V was clipped by 0 bases and J by 2 bases, with 11 bases between them. Germline V CDR1 and CDR2: SGHNT, YYREEE (reference sequence). The CDR3 totals 16 residues. The CDR3 DNA is TGTGCCAGCAGCTTGGGTGGTCTAGCAAACACCGGGGAGCTGTTTTTT. Amino acids: CASSLGGLANTGELFF.

J is TRBJ2-1 and V is TRBV10-2; possibly TRBD2 for D (9 bases). Looked up from germline, CDR1 is WSHSY and CDR2 is SAAADI. Trimming removed 6 bases at V and 10 bases at J, with 19 bases between. The CDR3 totals 14 residues. The chain's CDR3 is CASRGLAGGGEQFF. CDR3 DNA: TGCGCCAGCAGGGGACTAGCAGGGGGCGGGGAGCAGTTCTTC.

The chain carries TRBV6-1 and TRBJ2-3; TRBD2 matches at 7 bases. J gave up 4 bases and V 5 bases, and 9 bases lay outside the gene matches. This CDR3 is built from 15 residues. Germline V gene data show CDR1 as MNHNS and CDR2 as SASEGT. As DNA, the CDR3 is TGTGCCAGCAGTTCCGTAGCGGGTGCCCCAGATACGCAGTATTTT. Amino acid sequence: CASSSVAGAPDTQYF.

This chain uses TRBV6-1 with TRBJ1-1; TRBD1 might be the D (5 bases). V gave up 0 bases and J gave up 4 bases, with 12 bases separating them. Germline V gene lookup returns CDR1 MNHNS and CDR2 SASEGT. This CDR3 has 15 amino acids. In DNA form, the CDR3 reads TGTGCCAGCAGTGAAGCTGTCGGGCAGGGCACTGAAGCTTTCTTT. Its translation: CASSEAVGQGTEAFF.

This rearrangement joins TRBV3-1 (or the pseudogene TRBV3-2) to TRBJ1-2, with 7 bases that match TRBD1. V trimming: 4 bases; J trimming: 7 bases; junction bases outside the gene matches: 3. Germline CDR1 and CDR2: LGHDT and YNNKEL (reference sequence). This CDR3 contains 12 residues. CDR3 residues: CASSLTGAGYTF. As DNA, the CDR3 is TGTGCCAGCAGCCTTACAGGGGCTGGCTACACCTTC.

The CDR3 DNA reads TGTGCTAGTGGTTTGCCAGACACCTCCAATTCACCCCTCCACTTT. Residues: CASGLPDTSNSPLHF. The V call is TRBV12-5, the J call TRBJ1-6, with D unclear. V was clipped by 2 bases and J by 7 bases, with 12 bases between them. This CDR3 comprises 15 residues. Germline values: CDR1 LGHNT, CDR2 FRNRAP.

The chain joins TRBV6-5 to TRBJ1-5; D is possibly TRBD1 (6 bases). This CDR3 spans 14 amino acids. Germline V CDR1 and CDR2: MNHEY, SVGAGI. Trimming stripped 11 bases from V and 1 base from J, with 15 bases between. This chain's CDR3 is CAAGRGRSNQPQHF. The CDR3 DNA reads TGTGCCGCGGGGAGGGGGAGGAGCAATCAGCCCCAGCATTTT.

A note on this clone: One end of the junction varies from germline; a read error may be responsible. The sample has other DNA sequences that encode this CDR3 too. This CDR3 reads CASSLEFSGTEAFF. As DNA, the CDR3 is TGCGCTAGCAGCTTGGAGTTCAGCGGCACTGAAGCTTTCTTT. This sequence joins TRBV5-1 and TRBJ1-1, with no clear D. The CDR3 totals 14 residues. CDR1 is SGHRS, CDR2 YFSETQ, per germline.

The chain has TRBV5-1 and TRBJ1-4; D possibly corresponds to TRBD1 (5 bases). Trimming removed 4 bases from V and 6 bases from J, with 16 bases in between. Germline V gene data show CDR1 as SGHRS and CDR2 as YFSETQ. CDR3 length equals 15 residues. CDR3 sequence reads: CASSPTGPGHEKLFF. The DNA for the CDR3 is TGCGCCAGCAGCCCGACTGGGCCAGGGCATGAAAAACTGTTTTTT.

This chain connects TRBV7-9 to TRBJ2-3; TRBD1 matches 7 bases. Germline assignment: CDR1 SEHNR and CDR2 FQNEAQ (reference sequence). This CDR3 has 14 amino acids. V lost 5 bases and J lost 3; bases outside the gene matches: 5. The CDR3 loop is CASSQLTGTDTQYF. CDR3 nucleotides: TGTGCCAGCAGCCAACTGACAGGGACAGATACGCAGTATTTT.

This clone has a single count. The chain combines TRBV7-9 with TRBJ1-3; TRBD1 matches at 8 bases. The germline CDR1 and CDR2 sequences are SEHNR and FQNEAQ (reference sequence). Unmatched junction bases numbered 10, after V lost 5 bases and J lost 4 bases. The CDR3 is 16 amino acids. The CDR3 nucleotides read TGTGCCAGCAGCGAGGTTCTGGGACAGGAAGGAAACACCATATATTTT. Amino acid sequence: CASSEVLGQEGNTIYF.

The rearrangement uses TRBV4-2 and TRBJ2-1; the D gene is possibly TRBD2 (5 bases). Germline assignment: CDR1 LGHNA and CDR2 YNFKEQ. This CDR3 contains 17 residues. V shed 4 bases and J shed 7 bases, with 23 bases lying between them. CDR3 amino acids: CASSPAHSGVASNEQFF. The CDR3 DNA is TGTGCCAGCAGCCCCGCCCATTCCGGGGTGGCCTCTAATGAGCAGTTCTTC.

In this sample, this clone turned up a few times. The rearrangement links TRBV5-1 to TRBJ1-4; D may be TRBD1 (5 bases). Germline CDR1 and CDR2: SGHRS and YFSETQ. The CDR3 spans 14 residues. V was trimmed by 6 bases and J by 8 bases, leaving 17 bases between them. This CDR3 reads CASNGGTRNEKLFF. DNA for the CDR3: TGCGCCAGCAACGGGGGGACTCGTAACGAAAAACTGTTTTTT.

The chain links TRBV5-5 to TRBJ1-4, with D perhaps TRBD1 (6 bases). Per the germline V gene, CDR1 is SGHKS and CDR2 is YYEKEE (reference sequence). This CDR3 contains 14 residues. Trimming removed 1 base from V and 4 bases from J, with 8 bases in between. This CDR3 reads CASSLTGLNEKLFF. CDR3 bases: TGTGCCAGCAGCTTGACAGGGCTTAATGAAAAACTGTTTTTT.

The chain carries TRBV10-3 and TRBJ2-2; 10 nucleotides line up with TRBD2. CDR1 and CDR2 from the germline V gene are ENHRY and SYGVKD. The CDR3 extends over 17 amino acids. With 0 bases clipped from V and 2 bases from J, the junction kept 3 bases outside the gene matches. CDR3 DNA: TGTGCCATCAGTGAGTCATGGACTAGCGGAAACACCGGGGAGCTGTTTTTT. Amino acid sequence: CAISESWTSGNTGELFF.

The rearrangement links TRBV18 to TRBJ2-7, with TRBD1 matching over 7 bases. The CDR3 is 13 residues long. J lost 8 bases, V lost 6 bases, and 10 bases had no gene match. Looked up from germline, CDR1 is KGHSH and CDR2 is LQKENI. Written as DNA, the CDR3 is TGTGCCAGCTCCCAAATGACAGGGAGTAAGCAGTACTTC. Translating gives CASSQMTGSKQYF.

The genes are TRBV3-1 (or the pseudogene TRBV3-2) and TRBJ2-2, with D possibly being TRBD2 (7 bases). From germline, CDR1 is LGHDT and CDR2 YNNKEL (reference sequence). The CDR3 contains 16 residues. V was trimmed by 5 bases and J by 4 bases, leaving 17 bases between them. This CDR3 reads CASSSGRGQSTGELFF. The CDR3 DNA reads as TGTGCCAGCAGCTCAGGGCGGGGGCAAAGCACCGGGGAGCTGTTTTTT.

This clone was detected only a few times. The V gene is TRBV9, the J gene TRBJ1-1, with TRBD1 identical over 11 bases. Germline V gives CDR1 SGDLS, CDR2 YYNGEE. V trimming: 2 bases; J trimming: 6 bases; junction bases outside the gene matches: 6. The CDR3 totals 15 residues. The CDR3 region has the DNA TGTGCCAGCAGCGTGTCTGGGACAGGGGGATCTGAAGCTTTCTTT. This translates into CASSVSGTGGSEAFF.

The gene calls are TRBV6-6 and TRBJ2-5; 15 bases fit TRBD2. The germline V gene has CDR1 MNHNY and CDR2 SVGAGI (reference sequence). The CDR3 is 15 residues long. V gave up 4 bases and J gave up 4 bases; unmatched junction bases: 1. The CDR3: CASSSGLAGGETQYF. The CDR3 coding sequence is TGTGCCAGCAGTTCGGGACTAGCGGGGGGAGAGACCCAGTACTTC.

The rearrangement links TRBV5-1 to TRBJ2-1, with a weak D call TRBD2 (5 bases). Between the trimmed V and J ends, which lost 4 bases and 7 bases, there was a span of 15 bases. CDR3 length: 14 amino acids. The germline gives CDR1 SGHRS, CDR2 YFSETQ. CDR3 sequence (DNA): TGCGCCAGCAGCGGTCGCCTCCCGGGGAATGAGCAGTTCTTC. Translating gives CASSGRLPGNEQFF.

This clone showed up many times. V gene TRBV13 combines with J gene TRBJ2-3; a weak D match, TRBD2 (6 bases). Germline V gene sequence: CDR1 PRHDT, CDR2 FYEKMQ (reference sequence). Trimming shortened V by 5 bases and J by 1 base, and 19 bases separated the two germline ends. This CDR3 comprises 17 residues. CDR3 in DNA: TGTGCCAGCAGCCCCAGTATTGTTGGCGGGGGCACAGATACGCAGTATTTT. This gives the protein CASSPSIVGGGTDTQYF.

CDR3 loop: CASSTRTEAGELFF. The CDR3 region has the DNA TGTGCCAGCAGCACACGGACAGAAGCCGGGGAGCTGTTTTTT. V is TRBV9 and J is TRBJ2-2; tentative D call: TRBD1 (6 bases). Trimming cost V 4 bases and J 6 bases, with 13 bases left between them. Germline CDR1 is SGDLS and CDR2 is YYNGEE. The CDR3 spans 14 residues.

The V call is TRBV20-1, the J call TRBJ2-7; TRBD1 matches at 8 bases. After removal of 3 bases from V and 3 bases from J, the junction contained 7 bases not matched to a gene. Germline CDR1 reads DFQATT; CDR2 reads SNEGSKA (reference sequence). The CDR3 covers 14 residues. The CDR3 is CSASALTGDYEQYF. The CDR3 DNA reads TGCAGTGCTAGTGCTTTGACAGGGGACTACGAGCAGTACTTC.

CDR3: CASSLGGQGSTDTQYF. CDR3 nucleotides: TGTGCCAGCAGCTTGGGGGGACAGGGAAGCACAGATACGCAGTATTTT. The rearrangement links TRBV5-4 to TRBJ2-3; 9 bases match TRBD1. The V segment lost 0 bases and the J segment 0 bases; nucleotides outside the gene matches: 2. The CDR3 consists of 16 residues. Per germline, CDR1 SGHNT and CDR2 YYREEE (reference sequence).

This clone was recorded a few times. The rearrangement uses TRBV4-3 and TRBJ2-7; 7 bases are a match to TRBD1. Germline V CDR1 and CDR2: LGHNA, YSLEER. Unmatched junction bases numbered 5, after V lost 1 base and J lost 2 bases. The CDR3 extends over 15 amino acids. The CDR3 here is CASSQGDSRAYEQYF. The CDR3, as DNA: TGCGCCAGCAGCCAAGGGGACAGTCGCGCCTACGAGCAGTACTTC.

The gene calls are TRBV10-3 and TRBJ2-1, with TRBD1 matching over 8 bases. Germline loops: CDR1 ENHRY, CDR2 SYGVKD. The length of the CDR3 is 13 residues. The ends lost 5 bases at V and 8 bases at J; junction bases unmatched: 5. CDR3 bases: TGTGCCATCAGTTCGGCGACAGGGGATGAGCAGTTCTTC. Protein sequence: CAISSATGDEQFF.

The chain has TRBV5-1 and TRBJ1-1, with 7 bases lining up with TRBD1. Trimming took 0 bases from V and 1 from J; bases not matched to a gene: 9. CDR3 length: 17 residues. The V gene's germline CDR1 is SGHRS and CDR2 YFSETQ. CDR3 sequence: CASSLEADRSRNTEAFF. In DNA form, the CDR3 reads TGCGCCAGCAGCTTGGAAGCGGACAGGAGTCGGAACACTGAAGCTTTCTTT. Combining the CDR3 with reference TRBV5-1 and TRBJ1-1 gives the whole variable domain KAGVTQTPRYLIKTRGQQVTLSCSPISGHRSVSWYQQTPGQGLQFLFEYFSETQRNKGNFPGRFSGRQFSNSRSEMNVSTLELGDSALYLCASSLEADRSRNTEAFFGQGTRLTVV.